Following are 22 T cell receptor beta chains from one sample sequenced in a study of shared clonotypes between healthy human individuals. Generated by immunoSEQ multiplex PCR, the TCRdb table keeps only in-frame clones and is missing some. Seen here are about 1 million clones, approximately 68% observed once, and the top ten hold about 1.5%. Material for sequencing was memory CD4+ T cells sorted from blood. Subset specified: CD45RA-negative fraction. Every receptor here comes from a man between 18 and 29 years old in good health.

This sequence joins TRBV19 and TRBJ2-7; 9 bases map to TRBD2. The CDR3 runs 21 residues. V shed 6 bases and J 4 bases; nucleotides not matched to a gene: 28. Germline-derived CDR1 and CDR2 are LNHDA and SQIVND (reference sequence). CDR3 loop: CASSERAAGSGGHRPFYEQYF. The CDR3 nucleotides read TGTGCCAGTAGCGAGAGAGCCGCGGGTAGCGGGGGCCACCGGCCATTTTACGAGCAGTACTTC.

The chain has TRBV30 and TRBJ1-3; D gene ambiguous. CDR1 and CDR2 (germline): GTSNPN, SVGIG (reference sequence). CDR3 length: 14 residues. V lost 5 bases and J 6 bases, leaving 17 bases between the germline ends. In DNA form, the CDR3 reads TGTGCCTGGTCTCTATGGGGTGGCGAAAACACCATATATTTT. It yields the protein CAWSLWGGENTIYF.

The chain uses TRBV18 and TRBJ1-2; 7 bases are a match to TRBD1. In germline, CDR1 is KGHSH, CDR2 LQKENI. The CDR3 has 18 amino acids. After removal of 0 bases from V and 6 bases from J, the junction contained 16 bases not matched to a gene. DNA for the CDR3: TGTGCCAGCTCACCACCGGACTCTGGGACAGCCCTGGGGCATGGCTACACCTTC. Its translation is CASSPPDSGTALGHGYTF.

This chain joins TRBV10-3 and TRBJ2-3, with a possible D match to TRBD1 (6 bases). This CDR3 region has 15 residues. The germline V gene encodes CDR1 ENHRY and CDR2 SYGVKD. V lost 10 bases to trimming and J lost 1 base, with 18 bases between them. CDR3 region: CATGGRTVGTDTQYF. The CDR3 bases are TGTGCCACAGGAGGACGGACAGTCGGCACAGATACGCAGTATTTT.

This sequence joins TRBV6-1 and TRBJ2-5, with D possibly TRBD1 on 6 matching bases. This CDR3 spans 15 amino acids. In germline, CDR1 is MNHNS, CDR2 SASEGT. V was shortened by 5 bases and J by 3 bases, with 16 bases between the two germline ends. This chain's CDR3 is CASSRAGKGEETQYF. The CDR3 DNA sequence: TGTGCCAGCAGTCGGGCAGGGAAGGGGGAAGAGACCCAGTACTTC.

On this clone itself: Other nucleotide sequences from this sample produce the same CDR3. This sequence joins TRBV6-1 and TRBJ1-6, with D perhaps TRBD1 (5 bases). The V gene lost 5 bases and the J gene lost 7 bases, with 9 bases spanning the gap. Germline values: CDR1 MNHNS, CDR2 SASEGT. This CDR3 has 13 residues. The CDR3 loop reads CASSLTENSPLHF. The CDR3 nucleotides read TGTGCCAGCAGTTTGACAGAAAATTCACCCCTCCACTTT.

The CDR3 nucleotides read TGTGCCAGCAGCATAGGAGGGAGAGGCGGCGATGAGCAGTTCTTC. Translation gives CASSIGGRGGDEQFF. The rearrangement links TRBV5-4 to TRBJ2-1; a weak D match, TRBD2 (6 bases). This CDR3 contains 15 residues. V lost 4 bases to trimming and J lost 8 bases, with 19 bases between them. Germline V gene data show CDR1 as SGHNT and CDR2 as YYREEE (reference sequence).

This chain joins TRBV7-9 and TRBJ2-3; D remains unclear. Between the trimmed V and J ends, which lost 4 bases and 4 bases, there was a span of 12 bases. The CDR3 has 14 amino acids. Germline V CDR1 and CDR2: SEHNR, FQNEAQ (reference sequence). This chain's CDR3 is CASSSRTGADTQYF. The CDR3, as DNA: TGTGCCAGCAGCTCACGGACCGGTGCAGATACGCAGTATTTT.

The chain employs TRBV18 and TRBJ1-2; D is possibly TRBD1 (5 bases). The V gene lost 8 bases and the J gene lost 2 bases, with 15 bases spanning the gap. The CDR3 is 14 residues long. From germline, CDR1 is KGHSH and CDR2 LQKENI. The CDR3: CASTSGALNYGYTF. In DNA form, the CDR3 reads TGTGCCAGCACCTCCGGGGCTTTAAACTATGGCTACACCTTC.

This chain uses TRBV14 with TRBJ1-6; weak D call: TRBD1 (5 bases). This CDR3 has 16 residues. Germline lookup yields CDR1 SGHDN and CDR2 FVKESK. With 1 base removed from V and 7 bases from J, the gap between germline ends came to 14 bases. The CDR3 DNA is TGTGCCAGCAGCCAAGGTCGTGTACAGGCAAATTCACCCCTCCACTTT. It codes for CASSQGRVQANSPLHF. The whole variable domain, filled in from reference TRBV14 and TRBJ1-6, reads EAGVTQFPSHSVIEKGQTVTLRCDPISGHDNLYWYRRVMGKEIKFLLHFVKESKQDESGMPNNRFLAERTGGTYSTLKVQPAELEDSGVYFCASSQGRVQANSPLHFGNGTRLTVT.

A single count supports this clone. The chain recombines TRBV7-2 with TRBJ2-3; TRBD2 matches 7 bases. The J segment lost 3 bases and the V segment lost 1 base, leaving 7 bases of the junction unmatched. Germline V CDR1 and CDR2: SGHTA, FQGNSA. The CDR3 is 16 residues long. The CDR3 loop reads CASSLDSSGRTDTQYF. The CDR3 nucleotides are TGTGCCAGCAGCTTAGACTCTAGCGGTCGTACAGATACGCAGTATTTT.

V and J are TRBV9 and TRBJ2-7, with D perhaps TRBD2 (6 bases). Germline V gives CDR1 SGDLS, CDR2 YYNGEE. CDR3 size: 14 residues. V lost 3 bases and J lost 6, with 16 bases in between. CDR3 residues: CASSETPGGAEQYF. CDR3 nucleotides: TGTGCCAGCAGCGAGACCCCCGGGGGAGCCGAGCAGTACTTC.

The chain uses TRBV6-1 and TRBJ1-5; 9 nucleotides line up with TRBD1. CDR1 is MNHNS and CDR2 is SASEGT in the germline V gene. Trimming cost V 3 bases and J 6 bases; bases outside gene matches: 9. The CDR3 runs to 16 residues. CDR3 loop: CASSEQQGASFQPQHF. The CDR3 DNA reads TGTGCCAGCAGTGAGCAACAGGGGGCGAGTTTTCAGCCCCAGCATTTT.

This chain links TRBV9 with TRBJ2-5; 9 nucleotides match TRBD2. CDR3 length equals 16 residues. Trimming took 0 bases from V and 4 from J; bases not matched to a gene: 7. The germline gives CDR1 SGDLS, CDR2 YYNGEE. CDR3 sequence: CASSVEKGLAGETQYF. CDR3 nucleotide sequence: TGTGCCAGCAGCGTAGAAAAGGGACTAGCTGGAGAGACCCAGTACTTC.

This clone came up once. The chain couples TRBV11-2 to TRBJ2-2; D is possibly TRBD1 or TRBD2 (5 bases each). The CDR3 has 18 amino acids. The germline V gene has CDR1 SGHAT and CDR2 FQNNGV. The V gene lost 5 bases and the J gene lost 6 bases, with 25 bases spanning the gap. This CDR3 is CASSPVSSWGRGAGELFF. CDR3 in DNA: TGTGCCAGCAGCCCCGTATCCTCTTGGGGAAGAGGGGCCGGGGAGCTGTTTTTT.

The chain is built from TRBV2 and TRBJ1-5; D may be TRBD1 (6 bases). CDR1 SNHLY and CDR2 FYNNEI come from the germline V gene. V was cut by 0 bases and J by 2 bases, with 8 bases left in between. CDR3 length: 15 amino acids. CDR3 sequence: CASSEAGQRNQPQHF. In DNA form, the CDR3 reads TGTGCCAGCAGTGAAGCAGGACAGCGCAATCAGCCCCAGCATTTT.

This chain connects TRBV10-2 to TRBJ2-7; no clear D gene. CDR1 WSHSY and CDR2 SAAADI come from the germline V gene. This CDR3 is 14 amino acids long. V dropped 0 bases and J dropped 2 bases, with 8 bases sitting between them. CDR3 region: CASSESTFPYEQYF. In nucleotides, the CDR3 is TGCGCCAGCAGTGAGTCGACGTTCCCCTACGAGCAGTACTTC.

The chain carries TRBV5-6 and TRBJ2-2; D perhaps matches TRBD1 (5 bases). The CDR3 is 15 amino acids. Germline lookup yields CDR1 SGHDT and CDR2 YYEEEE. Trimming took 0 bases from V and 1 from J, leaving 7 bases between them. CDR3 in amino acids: CASSLGRVNTGELFF. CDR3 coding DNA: TGTGCCAGCAGCTTGGGCAGGGTGAACACCGGGGAGCTGTTTTTT.

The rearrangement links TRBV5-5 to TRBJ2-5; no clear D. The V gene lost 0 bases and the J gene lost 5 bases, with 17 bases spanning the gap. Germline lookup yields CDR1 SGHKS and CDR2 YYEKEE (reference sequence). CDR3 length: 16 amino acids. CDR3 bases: TGTGCCAGCAGCTTGGGACTCAGGATGGGTAGGGAGACCCAGTACTTC. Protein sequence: CASSLGLRMGRETQYF.

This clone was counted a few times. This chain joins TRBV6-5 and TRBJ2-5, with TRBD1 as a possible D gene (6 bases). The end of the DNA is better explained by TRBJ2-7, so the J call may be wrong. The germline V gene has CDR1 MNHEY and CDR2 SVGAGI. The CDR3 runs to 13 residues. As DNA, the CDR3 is TGTGCCACCACCCGGGACAATCTCTACGAGCAGTACTTC. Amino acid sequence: CATTRDNLYEQYF.

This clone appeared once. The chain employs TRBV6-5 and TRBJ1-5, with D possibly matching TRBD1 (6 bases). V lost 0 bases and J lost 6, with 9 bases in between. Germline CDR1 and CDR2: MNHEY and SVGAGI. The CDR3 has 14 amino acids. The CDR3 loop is CASSYSPGAQPQHF. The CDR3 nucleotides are TGTGCCAGCAGTTACTCCCCGGGGGCTCAGCCCCAGCATTTT.

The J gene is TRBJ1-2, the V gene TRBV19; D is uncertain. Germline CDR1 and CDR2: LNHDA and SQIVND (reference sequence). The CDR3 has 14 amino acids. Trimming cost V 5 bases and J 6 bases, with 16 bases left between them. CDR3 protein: CASSLWSDFDGYTF. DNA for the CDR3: TGTGCCAGTAGTTTATGGTCCGATTTCGATGGCTACACCTTC.